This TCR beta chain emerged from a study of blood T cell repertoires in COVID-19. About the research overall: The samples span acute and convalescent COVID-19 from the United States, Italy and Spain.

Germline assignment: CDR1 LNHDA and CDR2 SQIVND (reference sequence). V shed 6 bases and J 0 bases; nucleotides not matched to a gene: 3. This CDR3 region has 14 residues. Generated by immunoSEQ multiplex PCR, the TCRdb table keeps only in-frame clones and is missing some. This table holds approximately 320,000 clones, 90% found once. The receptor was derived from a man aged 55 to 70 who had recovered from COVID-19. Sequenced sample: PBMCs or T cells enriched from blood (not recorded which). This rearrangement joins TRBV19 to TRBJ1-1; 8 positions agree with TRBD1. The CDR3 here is CASSQGAMNTEAFF. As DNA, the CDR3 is TGTGCCAGTAGCCAGGGGGCGATGAACACTGAAGCTTTCTTT.